What follows is one TCR beta chain and its context. Its antigen is still unknown. These data come from a study of shared clonotypes between healthy human individuals. The replicate PCRs on unsorted PBMC were given 300 ng DNA, which is 25,000 to 30,000 T cell genomes. Assay: immunoSEQ multiplex PCR; the TCRdb copy retains only in-frame clones and omits some. Of about 490,000 clones in the sample, about 82% were seen once. Study observations and caveats: Donor scarcity curtailed the genetic and exposure-history diversity represented herein.

The donors, healthy adults who were HIV-negative, had experienced no recent acute infections or vaccinations. Germline CDR1 MGHRA, CDR2 YSYEKL. The trim removed 3 bases at V and 4 bases at J, leaving 4 bases unmatched. CDR3 size: 15 residues. The clonotype was recovered from a woman aged 40 to 55 in good health. Some clones in this sample may be carry-over from other donors' samples. Sequenced material: PBMCs. V gene TRBV4-1 combines with J gene TRBJ2-2, with 8 bases identical to TRBD2. The CDR3: CASSHGGASTGELFF. CDR3 nucleotide sequence: TGCGCCAGCAGCCACGGGGGGGCCAGCACCGGGGAGCTGTTTTTT.